The TCR beta chain under discussion was sequenced for a study of blood T cell repertoires in COVID-19. Here immunoSEQ multiplex PCR was the method, and the copy in TCRdb shows in-frame clones only, minus some. The sample has 150,000 to 200,000 clones; 65% to 90% are singletons. There are 13 residues in the CDR3. Between the trimmed V and J ends, which lost 7 bases and 6 bases, there was a span of 10 bases. From germline, CDR1 is SGHTA and CDR2 FQGNSA. The specimen sequenced was peripheral blood. The clonotype comes from a man aged 50 or older with active or convalescent COVID-19. J is TRBJ1-6 and V is TRBV7-2; D call uncertain. In DNA form, the CDR3 reads TGTGCCAGCAATAGAATCCTTAATTCACCCCTCCACTTT. It codes for CASNRILNSPLHF.